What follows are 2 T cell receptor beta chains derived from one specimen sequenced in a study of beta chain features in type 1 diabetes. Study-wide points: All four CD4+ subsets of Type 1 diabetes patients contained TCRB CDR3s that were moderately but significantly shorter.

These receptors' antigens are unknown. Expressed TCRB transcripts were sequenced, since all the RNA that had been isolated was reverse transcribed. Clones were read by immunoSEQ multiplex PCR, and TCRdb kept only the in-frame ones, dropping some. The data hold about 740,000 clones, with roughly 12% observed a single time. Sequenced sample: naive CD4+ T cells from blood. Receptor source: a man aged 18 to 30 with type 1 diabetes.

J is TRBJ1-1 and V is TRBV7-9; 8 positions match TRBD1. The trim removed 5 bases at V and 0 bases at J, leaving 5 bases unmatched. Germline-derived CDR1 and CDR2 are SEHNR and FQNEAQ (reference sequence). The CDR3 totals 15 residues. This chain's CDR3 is CASSPRDRLNTEAFF. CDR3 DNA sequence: TGTGCCAGCAGCCCTCGGGACAGGCTGAACACTGAAGCTTTCTTT.

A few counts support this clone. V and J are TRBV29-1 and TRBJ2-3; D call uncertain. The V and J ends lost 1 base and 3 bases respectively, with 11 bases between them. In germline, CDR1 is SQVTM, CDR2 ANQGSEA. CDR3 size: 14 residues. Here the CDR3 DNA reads TGCAGCGTTGAAGCCGGAGCCGGGACAGATACGCAGTATTTT. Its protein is CSVEAGAGTDTQYF.